The 16 T cell receptor beta chains presented below share a single source sample, sequenced in a study of CD8 T cells in Susac syndrome. cDNA came from roughly 0.47 to 1 ug RNA primed by random hexamers. One entry per CDR3 protein, called by TCRdb with MiXCR from the immunoSEQ multiplex PCR reads. This table holds under 150,000 distinct CDR3 sequences, around 95% found once. The sample consisted of CD4+ T cells from PBMCs. All receptors derive from a human donor with Susac syndrome.

The chain recombines TRBV29-1 with TRBJ1-2, with no clear D. The length of the CDR3 is 12 residues. In germline, CDR1 is SQVTM, CDR2 ANQGSEA. V dropped 7 bases and J dropped 0 bases, with 9 bases sitting between them. The CDR3 loop reads CSAEDPNYGYTF. The CDR3 nucleotides are TGCAGCGCAGAGGACCCTAACTATGGCTACACCTTC. Based on the CDR3 plus reference TRBV29-1 and TRBJ1-2, the full variable domain is SAVISQKPSRDICQRGTSLTIQCQVDSQVTMMFWYRQQPGQSLTLIATANQGSEATYESGFVIDKFPISRPNLTFSTLTVSNMSPEDSSIYLCSAEDPNYGYTFGSGTRLTVV.

The gene calls are TRBV3-1 and TRBJ2-7; TRBD1 matches at 7 bases. In germline, CDR1 is LGHDT, CDR2 YNNKEL (reference sequence). The trim removed 1 base at V and 5 bases at J, leaving 8 bases unmatched. The CDR3 contains 15 residues. This CDR3 reads CASSQGQGFWNEQYF. CDR3 sequence (DNA): TGTGCCAGCAGCCAAGGACAGGGTTTTTGGAACGAGCAGTACTTC.

V gene TRBV20-1 combines with J gene TRBJ2-3, with D maybe TRBD2 (6 bases). Trimming took 3 bases from V and 0 from J, leaving 10 bases between them. Germline V gives CDR1 DFQATT, CDR2 SNEGSKA (reference sequence). This CDR3 is 14 amino acids long. The CDR3 reads CSASPRGSTDTQYF. DNA for the CDR3: TGCAGTGCTAGTCCGCGGGGTAGCACAGATACGCAGTATTTT.

The genes are TRBV12-5 and TRBJ1-5; 7 nucleotides line up with TRBD1. Germline V CDR1 and CDR2: LGHNT, FRNRAP. The trim removed 6 bases at V and 7 bases at J, leaving 6 bases unmatched. CDR3 size: 13 residues. The CDR3 DNA reads as TGTGCTAGTGGCGAGACAGGGATGCAGCCCCAGCATTTT. As protein: CASGETGMQPQHF.

V and J are TRBV18 and TRBJ1-4, with TRBD1 as a possible D gene (5 bases). Germline assignment: CDR1 KGHSH and CDR2 LQKENI. The CDR3 runs to 12 residues. Between the trimmed V and J ends, which lost 2 bases and 14 bases, there was a span of 12 bases. This CDR3 reads CASSPATAKLFF. CDR3 sequence (DNA): TGTGCCAGCTCACCAGCGACAGCTAAGCTGTTTTTT.

V gene TRBV7-2 combines with J gene TRBJ1-1; TRBD1 matches 7 bases. CDR3 length: 15 amino acids. Losses at the gene ends were 5 bases for V and 1 base for J; bases not matched to a gene: 7. Germline V CDR1 and CDR2: SGHTA, FQGNSA. The chain's CDR3 is CASSHQGGRNTEAFF. The CDR3 DNA is TGTGCCAGCAGCCACCAGGGGGGGAGGAACACTGAAGCTTTCTTT.

This chain joins TRBV25-1 and TRBJ1-4; D call uncertain. The germline gives CDR1 MGHDK, CDR2 SYGVNS. CDR3 length equals 15 residues. The V end lost 5 bases, the J end lost 7 bases, and 17 bases lay between the germline ends. The CDR3 nucleotides are TGTGCCAGCAGTCCCCTTTGGGTGTACGGTGAAAAACTGTTTTTT. It translates to CASSPLWVYGEKLFF.

This chain uses TRBV11-1 with TRBJ2-5; D unresolved. Germline assignment: CDR1 SGHAT and CDR2 FQDESV (reference sequence). Trimming removed 5 bases from V and 4 bases from J, with 11 bases in between. CDR3 length: 13 amino acids. CDR3 DNA sequence: TGTGCCAGCAGCCGCGACCCGCTAGAGACCCAGTACTTC. Translating it yields CASSRDPLETQYF.

The genes are TRBV20-1 and TRBJ2-2; 14 bases are a match to TRBD2. CDR3 length: 18 amino acids. Losses at the gene ends were 0 bases for V and 4 bases for J; bases not matched to a gene: 7. From germline, CDR1 is DFQATT and CDR2 SNEGSKA (reference sequence). CDR3 nucleotide sequence: TGCAGTGCTAGAGACGAGACTAGCGGGAGGGCGGGCACCGGGGAGCTGTTTTTT. This codes for CSARDETSGRAGTGELFF.

This sequence joins TRBV18 and TRBJ2-2; 7 bases line up with TRBD2. V trimming: 6 bases; J trimming: 7 bases; junction bases outside the gene matches: 5. Per germline, CDR1 KGHSH and CDR2 LQKENI. This CDR3 has 13 amino acids. CDR3 sequence: CASSLGTIGELFF. In DNA, the CDR3 is TGTGCCAGCTCGCTCGGGACTATCGGGGAGCTGTTTTTT. The complete variable domain, with remaining parts taken from reference TRBV18 and TRBJ2-2, reads NAGVMQNPRHLVRRRGQEARLRCSPMKGHSHVYWYRQLPEEGLKFMVYLQKENIIDESGMPKERFSAEFPKEGPSILRIQQVVRGDSAAYFCASSLGTIGELFFGEGSRLTVL.

The rearrangement links TRBV12-3 or TRBV12-4 to TRBJ1-5; D perhaps matches TRBD1 (5 bases). V was pared by 5 bases and J by 9 bases, with 17 bases between. This CDR3 spans 14 amino acids. The CDR3 loop is CASSMTDTILPQHF. The CDR3 coding sequence is TGTGCCAGCAGTATGACAGATACAATCTTGCCCCAGCATTTT.

V is TRBV4-1 and J is TRBJ1-1; 8 nucleotides match TRBD1. The CDR3 consists of 16 residues. Germline CDR1 reads MGHRA; CDR2 reads YSYEKL. V lost 3 bases, J lost 6 bases, and 12 bases stayed unmatched. The CDR3: CASSQSGQGSVPEAFF. The DNA for the CDR3 is TGCGCCAGCAGCCAGAGTGGACAGGGCTCGGTGCCTGAAGCTTTCTTT.

CDR3 DNA sequence: TGTGCCAGCAGGGCAACAAAGATGGGCACAGATACGCAGTATTTT. Its translation: CASRATKMGTDTQYF. This sequence joins TRBV5-6 and TRBJ2-3, with D unclear. Germline loops: CDR1 SGHDT, CDR2 YYEEEE. The CDR3 spans 15 residues. With 5 bases removed from V and 1 base from J, the gap between germline ends came to 14 bases. The complete variable domain, with remaining parts taken from reference TRBV5-6 and TRBJ2-3, reads DAGVTQSPTHLIKTRGQQVTLRCSPKSGHDTVSWYQQALGQGPQFIFQYYEEEERQRGNFPDRFSGHQFPNYSSELNVNALLLGDSALYLCASRATKMGTDTQYFGPGTRLTVL.

The chain has TRBV7-2 and TRBJ1-6, with TRBD1 as a possible D gene (5 bases). This CDR3 contains 14 residues. Trimming took 5 bases from V and 7 from J, leaving 12 bases between them. Germline V CDR1 and CDR2: SGHTA, FQGNSA. The CDR3 spells CASSPGTVNSPLHF. CDR3 DNA sequence: TGTGCCAGCAGCCCGGGGACTGTAAATTCACCCCTCCACTTT.

The chain employs TRBV14 and TRBJ2-7; 11 bases match TRBD1. Trimming took 2 bases from V and 7 from J; bases not matched to a gene: 7. Germline CDR1 reads SGHDN; CDR2 reads FVKESK. The CDR3 loop spans 15 amino acids. In nucleotides, the CDR3 is TGTGCCAGCAGCCAAAAGGACAGGGGGCTTCGAGAGCAGTACTTC. Protein: CASSQKDRGLREQYF.

V is TRBV18 and J is TRBJ1-1; D is undetermined. The CDR3 has 13 residues. Per the germline V gene, CDR1 is KGHSH and CDR2 is LQKENI. Trimming stripped 2 bases from V and 5 bases from J, with 9 bases between. In DNA, the CDR3 is TGTGCCAGCTCACCATTACAGCAGACTGAAGCTTTCTTT. It yields the protein CASSPLQQTEAFF.